What follows is one T cell receptor beta chain and its context. As handled by the study authors: Amplified reference gene primers provided the basis for estimating nucleated cell counts. Clones were read by immunoSEQ multiplex PCR, and TCRdb kept only the in-frame ones, dropping some. That table supplies the V and J calls and clone size; D and trimming were determined from the DNA. The table shows about 100,000 clones, with about nine tenths occurring only once. Looked up from germline, CDR1 is SGHDN and CDR2 is FVKESK. The V gene lost 1 base and the J gene lost 11 bases, with 11 bases spanning the gap. The CDR3 runs 12 residues. This sample was included in a study of blood T cell repertoires in COVID-19. The overall study: Sites across the United States, Italy and Spain contributed samples from acute and convalescent COVID-19. PBMCs, B-cell-depleted T cells, or T cells provided the cDNA or gDNA that made up the material.

This chain uses TRBV14 with TRBJ1-1, with D possibly TRBD1 on 6 matching bases. This TCR was recovered from a man between 65 and 80 years old with acute or convalescent COVID-19. The specimen was peripheral blood. The CDR3: CASSQAGVGAFF. CDR3 nucleotides: TGTGCCAGCAGCCAAGCAGGGGTTGGGGCTTTCTTT.